A single sample is the source of the 28 T cell receptor beta chains below, sequenced in a study of blood T cell repertoires in COVID-19. Repertoires were generated with immunoSEQ multiplex PCR, while TCRdb's copy carries only in-frame clones and drops some. This table has about 140,000 clones, more than 70% appearing once. Material: peripheral blood. Source of these receptors: a human donor in a cohort sampled during active COVID-19.

The chain couples TRBV5-1 to TRBJ2-1; possible D gene TRBD1, 6 bases. The germline gives CDR1 SGHRS, CDR2 YFSETQ. V dropped 4 bases and J dropped 5 bases, with 19 bases sitting between them. CDR3 length: 16 residues. The CDR3 sequence: CASSAQGRPWDNEQFF. The CDR3 DNA follows: TGCGCCAGCAGCGCACAGGGACGTCCATGGGACAATGAGCAGTTCTTC.

This chain links TRBV5-5 with TRBJ2-6, with D possibly being TRBD1 (5 bases). The CDR3 covers 16 residues. Trimming pared 4 bases from V and 0 bases from J, leaving 11 bases between. CDR1 is SGHKS, CDR2 YYEKEE, per germline (reference sequence). CDR3 in DNA: TGTGCCAGCAGCCCAACGACAGTCTCTGGGGCCAACGTCCTGACTTTC. Translating gives CASSPTTVSGANVLTF.

The J gene is TRBJ1-4, the V gene TRBV29-1; unclear D gene. This CDR3 has 13 residues. The V gene lost 4 bases and the J gene lost 10 bases, with 16 bases spanning the gap. Germline assignment: CDR1 SQVTM and CDR2 ANQGSEA. The CDR3 DNA sequence: TGCAGCGTTGCTGGCGGGCCAGAAGGAAAACTGTTTTTT. The encoded protein is CSVAGGPEGKLFF.

This chain connects TRBV2 to TRBJ1-1; D remains unclear. V gave up 7 bases and J gave up 3 bases, with 15 bases separating them. CDR1 and CDR2 from the germline V gene are SNHLY and FYNNEI. CDR3 length equals 14 residues. This chain's CDR3 is CASTRYSKYTEAFF. The DNA for the CDR3 is TGTGCCAGCACCCGGTACAGCAAATACACTGAAGCTTTCTTT.

This sequence joins TRBV3-1 (or the pseudogene TRBV3-2) and TRBJ1-3, with D possibly TRBD1 on 5 matching bases. V dropped 4 bases and J dropped 3 bases, with 16 bases sitting between them. Germline V gives CDR1 LGHDT, CDR2 YNNKEL (reference sequence). CDR3 length equals 16 residues. CDR3 bases: TGTGCCAGCAGCCGAAACCCTGCAGGGTTTGGAAACACCATATATTTT. It codes for CASSRNPAGFGNTIYF.

This clone was seen once. The chain links TRBV7-2 to TRBJ2-7; D unclear. Trimming removed 3 bases from V and 4 bases from J, with 10 bases in between. CDR1 is SGHTA, CDR2 FQGNSA, per germline. The CDR3 sequence is 13 residues long. CDR3 nucleotides: TGTGCCAGCAGCTTTGGCCCACCTTACGAGCAGTACTTC. Protein product: CASSFGPPYEQYF.

The V and J genes are TRBV6-5 and TRBJ2-5; 10 bases fit TRBD2. The CDR3 length is 15 residues. The germline CDR1 and CDR2 sequences are MNHEY and SVGAGI. V trimming: 7 bases; J trimming: 2 bases; junction bases outside the gene matches: 7. DNA of the CDR3: TGTGCCAGCACAAGAGCGGGGGGGCGGCAAGAGACCCAGTACTTC. Translated: CASTRAGGRQETQYF.

The chain carries TRBV5-5 and TRBJ1-2; perhaps TRBD1 as D (5 bases). This CDR3 has 16 residues. CDR1 is SGHKS, CDR2 YYEKEE, per germline (reference sequence). V lost 6 bases and J 2 bases, leaving 20 bases between the germline ends. The CDR3 DNA follows: TGTGCCAGCACTCTGAGGCAGGACACCCCAAACTATGGCTACACCTTC. Protein: CASTLRQDTPNYGYTF.

The chain employs TRBV7-2 and TRBJ2-3; maybe TRBD1 (6 bases). This CDR3 contains 16 residues. The germline V gene has CDR1 SGHTA and CDR2 FQGNSA. V was shortened by 4 bases and J by 4 bases, with 18 bases between the two germline ends. CDR3 in amino acids: CASSSQPGQRADTQYF. The CDR3, as DNA: TGTGCCAGCAGCTCCCAACCAGGACAGAGGGCAGATACGCAGTATTTT.

The rearrangement links TRBV6-6 to TRBJ1-1, with D unclear. The CDR3 is 15 residues long. The germline gives CDR1 MNHNY, CDR2 SVGAGI (reference sequence). Trimming removed 0 bases from V and 2 bases from J, with 10 bases in between. Written as DNA, the CDR3 is TGTGCCAGCAGTTACTCGACTGAGGTCAACACTGAAGCTTTCTTT. Encoded protein: CASSYSTEVNTEAFF.

The rearrangement uses TRBV5-1 and TRBJ1-1; D is possibly TRBD1 (6 bases). Germline assignment: CDR1 SGHRS and CDR2 YFSETQ. Between the trimmed V and J ends, which lost 3 bases and 4 bases, there was a span of 13 bases. This CDR3 contains 14 residues. In nucleotides, the CDR3 is TGCGCCAGCAGCTCGGGCCAGGGGTTCACTGAAGCTTTCTTT. It translates to CASSSGQGFTEAFF.

The rearrangement links TRBV7-9 to TRBJ2-3; 8 bases map to TRBD1. Germline V gene sequence: CDR1 SEHNR, CDR2 FQNEAQ (reference sequence). The CDR3 has 16 residues. Unmatched junction bases numbered 13, after V lost 5 bases and J lost 6 bases. The CDR3 spells CASSPPFRQGMDTQYF. The CDR3 DNA reads as TGTGCCAGCAGCCCGCCCTTCAGACAGGGGATGGATACGCAGTATTTT.

The chain joins TRBV19 to TRBJ2-3, with D perhaps matching TRBD2 (7 bases). The CDR3 sequence is 15 residues long. V shed 0 bases and J shed 4 bases, with 11 bases lying between them. Germline V gene sequence: CDR1 LNHDA, CDR2 SQIVND (reference sequence). Here the CDR3 reads CASSIDGGAADTQYF. The DNA of the CDR3 is TGTGCCAGTAGTATAGATGGGGGGGCGGCAGATACGCAGTATTTT.

V and J are TRBV19 and TRBJ2-1; D may be TRBD2 (6 bases). This CDR3 is 15 amino acids long. V lost 6 bases and J 0 bases, leaving 12 bases between the germline ends. CDR1 is LNHDA, CDR2 SQIVND, per germline (reference sequence). CDR3 amino acids: CASRMRGRSYNEQFF. DNA for the CDR3: TGTGCCAGTAGGATGCGGGGACGCTCCTACAATGAGCAGTTCTTC.

The chain carries TRBV15 and TRBJ2-1; TRBD2 aligns across 12 bases. Looked up from germline, CDR1 is LNHNV and CDR2 is YYDKDF (reference sequence). This CDR3 is built from 17 residues. J lost 6 bases, V lost 2 bases, and 8 bases had no gene match. The CDR3 spells CATSRPSGGDLSNEQFF. The CDR3 bases are TGTGCCACCAGCAGACCTAGCGGGGGGGACCTTAGCAATGAGCAGTTCTTC.

The rearrangement uses TRBV12-1 and TRBJ2-5; the table's D call of TRBD1 was not tested on the DNA. TRBV12-1 corresponds to a pseudogene. The CDR3 is 14 residues long. The chain's CDR3 is CASSLGAVQETQYF. The CDR3 DNA reads as TGTGCCAGCAGCTTGGGGGCAGTACAAGAGACCCAGTACTTC.

The V call is TRBV5-5, the J call TRBJ1-1; D is uncertain. The V and J ends lost 1 base and 7 bases respectively, with 11 bases between them. The CDR3 has 13 residues. CDR1 is SGHKS and CDR2 is YYEKEE in the germline V gene (reference sequence). The chain's CDR3 is CASSLTPYSEAFF. CDR3 DNA: TGTGCCAGCAGCTTGACACCCTACAGTGAAGCTTTCTTT.

The gene calls are TRBV7-9 and TRBJ1-4, with 9 bases fitting TRBD1. This CDR3 contains 14 residues. The germline V gene has CDR1 SEHNR and CDR2 FQNEAQ (reference sequence). V was clipped by 4 bases and J by 7 bases; unmatched bases: 4. The CDR3 DNA sequence: TGTGCCAGCAGCTCACAGGGGGCAGGTGAAAAACTGTTTTTT. Translation: CASSSQGAGEKLFF.

Details on this clone: This same CDR3 is encoded by further DNA sequences in the sample. The chain combines TRBV29-1 with TRBJ2-3, with 9 bases that match TRBD1. The V gene's germline CDR1 is SQVTM and CDR2 ANQGSEA. V gave up 6 bases and J gave up 1 base; unmatched junction bases: 2. The CDR3 has 13 amino acids. CDR3 in amino acids: CSVRQGGTDTQYF. CDR3 nucleotides: TGCAGCGTGAGACAGGGGGGCACAGATACGCAGTATTTT.

The chain employs TRBV6-5 and TRBJ2-1, with TRBD1 as a possible D gene (5 bases). With 2 bases removed from V and 8 bases from J, the gap between germline ends came to 13 bases. CDR3 length: 14 amino acids. Germline CDR1 and CDR2: MNHEY and SVGAGI. The CDR3 region has the DNA TGTGCCAGCAGTTACGCGGCAGGGATGTATGAGCAGTTCTTC. Encoded protein: CASSYAAGMYEQFF.

The chain links TRBV7-9 to TRBJ2-1, with D unclear. CDR3 length: 11 residues. CDR1 and CDR2 (germline): SEHNR, FQNEAQ (reference sequence). V lost 5 bases to trimming and J lost 10 bases, with 9 bases between them. The CDR3, as DNA: TGTGCCAGCAGCCCAGATCTGGAGCAGTTCTTC. Its translation is CASSPDLEQFF.

This chain uses TRBV3-1 (or the pseudogene TRBV3-2) with TRBJ2-7; D possibly corresponds to TRBD2 (6 bases). V dropped 0 bases and J dropped 4 bases, with 10 bases sitting between them. Germline V gene data show CDR1 as LGHDT and CDR2 as YNNKEL (reference sequence). CDR3 length equals 14 residues. This CDR3 reads CASSQDPGRYEQYF. The CDR3 coding sequence is TGTGCCAGCAGCCAAGATCCAGGGAGGTACGAGCAGTACTTC.

The chain carries TRBV29-1 and TRBJ1-1; 7 bases are a match to TRBD1. The CDR3 has 15 residues. Germline CDR1 and CDR2: SQVTM and ANQGSEA. The V and J ends lost 5 bases and 2 bases, in that order; junction bases with no gene match: 11. The CDR3 bases are TGCAGCGTTAGAACCGGGACAGTTTTTAACACTGAAGCTTTCTTT. It encodes CSVRTGTVFNTEAFF.

About this clone itself: This same CDR3 is encoded by further DNA sequences in the sample. This chain connects TRBV5-1 to TRBJ1-1; 8 bases agree with TRBD1. This CDR3 is built from 14 residues. Germline values: CDR1 SGHRS, CDR2 YFSETQ. V shed 0 bases and J 5 bases; nucleotides not matched to a gene: 3. The CDR3 spells CASSLATGGTEAFF. For the CDR3, the DNA is TGCGCCAGCAGCTTGGCAACAGGGGGAACTGAAGCTTTCTTT.

The rearrangement links TRBV6-2 or TRBV6-3 to TRBJ2-1; 7 bases fit TRBD1. The V gene end was trimmed by 2 bases and the J gene end by 8 bases; junction bases not matched to a gene: 24. This CDR3 has 20 amino acids. Per germline, CDR1 MNHEY and CDR2 SVGEGT. The CDR3 region has the DNA TGTGCCAGCAGTTACCCGCAACCGGGGACAGCTATTCTCCCGTATGATGAGCAGTTCTTC. It is translated as CASSYPQPGTAILPYDEQFF.

The J gene is TRBJ2-3, the V gene TRBV28; 8 positions agree with TRBD2. The J segment lost 1 base and the V segment lost 3 bases, leaving 3 bases of the junction unmatched. The CDR3 has 15 residues. From germline, CDR1 is MDHEN and CDR2 SYDVKM. The chain's CDR3 is CASSFLRGGTDTQYF. The CDR3 DNA follows: TGTGCCAGCAGTTTTCTGCGGGGGGGCACAGATACGCAGTATTTT.

A remark on this clone: Germline and junction disagree at one end, which may indicate a read error. This sequence joins TRBV7-9 and TRBJ1-1; D gene unclear. The CDR3 is made up of 12 amino acids. Looked up from germline, CDR1 is SEHNR and CDR2 is FQNEAQ (reference sequence). The CDR3 reads CASSLENPEAFF. The CDR3 coding sequence is TGTGCCAGCAGCTTGGAGAACCCTGAAGCTTTCTTT.

The chain employs TRBV30 and TRBJ1-4, with D perhaps TRBD1 (5 bases). The CDR3 contains 13 residues. V lost 3 bases to trimming and J lost 6 bases, with 11 bases between them. In germline, CDR1 is GTSNPN, CDR2 SVGIG (reference sequence). CDR3 DNA: TGTGCCTGGAGCCGGGGGGTAGATGAAAAACTGTTTTTT. Protein sequence: CAWSRGVDEKLFF.